Below are 4 T cell receptor beta chains sequenced from a single sample in a study of T cell responses to AZD1222 COVID-19 vaccine (dated by TCRdb to the early 2020s). Receptor libraries were prepared by the immunoSEQ multiplex PCR assay. TCRdb mirrors the immuneACCESS table, restricted to in-frame sequences. Some clones are absent from its copies; in checked studies, under half trace to an unresolved V gene, and the reason for the others is unknown. The sample table contains fewer than 130,000 clones; only one count was recorded for approximately 94% of them. The ten most abundant clones make up approximately 2.9% of the sample. The sample's time point, from its label and the paper: about 28 days (+/-7) after the second vaccine dose. Material: peripheral blood, obtained 28 days after the second AZD1222 dose. Receptor source: an adult who received the AZD1222 COVID-19 vaccine.

The gene calls are TRBV24-1 and TRBJ1-3; no reliable D call. The CDR3 spans 17 residues. Trimming stripped 1 base from V and 2 bases from J, with 14 bases between. Germline V gives CDR1 KGHDR, CDR2 SFDVKD. The CDR3 bases are TGTGCCACCAGTGATTTTACCCGGGGAAATGCTGGAAACACCATATATTTT. It is translated as CATSDFTRGNAGNTIYF.

This chain connects TRBV9 to TRBJ2-1, with 10 bases that match TRBD2. The V segment lost 3 bases and the J segment 7 bases; nucleotides outside the gene matches: 13. The germline V gene has CDR1 SGDLS and CDR2 YYNGEE. CDR3 length: 17 amino acids. Here the CDR3 reads CASSAHPGAGGRNEQFF. The CDR3 coding sequence is TGTGCCAGCAGCGCCCACCCTGGAGCGGGAGGGAGGAATGAGCAGTTCTTC.

CDR3 protein: CASSYGITGEIGNQPQHF. In nucleotides, the CDR3 is TGTGCCAGCAGTTACGGCATTACAGGAGAGATCGGAAATCAGCCCCAGCATTTT. This chain joins TRBV6-2 or TRBV6-3 and TRBJ1-5; D might be TRBD1 (5 bases). The CDR3 spans 18 residues. The germline V gene has CDR1 MNHEY and CDR2 SVGEGT. V was pared by 2 bases and J by 4 bases, with 21 bases between.

The J gene is TRBJ2-7, the V gene TRBV3-1 (or the pseudogene TRBV3-2); the D is unclear. The CDR3 runs 15 residues. V was shortened by 0 bases and J by 4 bases, with 13 bases between the two germline ends. CDR1 and CDR2 from the germline V gene are LGHDT and YNNKEL (reference sequence). The CDR3 DNA sequence: TGTGCCAGCAGCCAAGATTTTGATAGACCGTACGAGCAGTACTTC. The encoded protein is CASSQDFDRPYEQYF.